Below, 7 T cell receptor beta chains from the same sample are listed, as sequenced in a study of blood T cell repertoires in COVID-19. TCRdb's table, derived via immunoSEQ multiplex PCR, lists solely in-frame clones and lacks some. The repertoire includes 250,000 or so clones, roughly 86% of them detected once, and approximately 0.8% sits in the top ten. Input material: peripheral blood. These receptors all stem from a woman in her 30s with acute or convalescent COVID-19.

The chain carries TRBV9 and TRBJ1-6; D ambiguous. Germline lookup yields CDR1 SGDLS and CDR2 YYNGEE. The CDR3 runs 15 residues. V lost 7 bases to trimming and J lost 8 bases, with 19 bases between them. The CDR3 here is CASARTGKLDSPLHF. CDR3 bases: TGTGCCAGCGCCCGGACGGGAAAGCTGGATTCACCCCTCCACTTT.

This clone was counted between two and nine times. The chain couples TRBV19 to TRBJ1-2, with 10 bases lining up with TRBD1. V shed 4 bases, J shed 4 bases, and the junction held 6 bases outside the gene matches. The CDR3 has 15 residues. CDR1 and CDR2 (germline): LNHDA, SQIVND (reference sequence). The CDR3 region is CASSRTGGEPYGYTF. The DNA for the CDR3 is TGTGCCAGTAGTAGGACAGGGGGAGAACCCTATGGCTACACCTTC.

The genes are TRBV5-6 and TRBJ1-1; TRBD1 agrees at 8 bases. This CDR3 is 17 amino acids long. CDR1 and CDR2 (germline): SGHDT, YYEEEE. Trimming removed 0 bases from V and 0 bases from J; junction bases left unmatched: 7. The CDR3 nucleotides read TGTGCCAGCAGCTTGGTTCTGGACAGGGATATGAACACTGAAGCTTTCTTT. Its protein is CASSLVLDRDMNTEAFF.

This clone showed up just once. This sequence joins TRBV7-2 and TRBJ2-7; 7 bases are shared with TRBD1. CDR1 and CDR2 from the germline V gene are SGHTA and FQGNSA. The J segment lost 0 bases and the V segment lost 6 bases, leaving 8 bases of the junction unmatched. This CDR3 region has 15 residues. The CDR3 DNA is TGTGCCAGCAGTTTTCTGGGACAGAGCTCCTACGAGCAGTACTTC. Its protein product is CASSFLGQSSYEQYF.

This rearrangement joins TRBV6-2 or TRBV6-3 to TRBJ1-5, with D uncertain. Trimming pared 5 bases from V and 3 bases from J, leaving 17 bases between. The length of the CDR3 is 16 residues. Germline loops: CDR1 MNHEY, CDR2 SVGEGT. The CDR3 reads CASSHPGSQYNQPQHF. The CDR3 DNA reads as TGTGCCAGCAGTCATCCGGGGAGTCAGTACAATCAGCCCCAGCATTTT.

This clone came up once. One end of the junction varies from germline; a read error may be responsible. The rearrangement links TRBV12-3 or TRBV12-4 to TRBJ2-7; 7 bases align to TRBD1. This CDR3 has 12 amino acids. The CDR3 DNA follows: TGTGCCAGCAGTTTACAGGGGGACCCGGTGAGGTTC. Its translation: CASSLQGDPVRF.

The chain couples TRBV27 to TRBJ2-7; D remains unclear. The CDR3 consists of 12 residues. Germline V gives CDR1 MNHEY, CDR2 SMNVEV (reference sequence). With 5 bases removed from V and 4 bases from J, the gap between germline ends came to 9 bases. CDR3 protein: CASSGRGYEQYF. In nucleotides, the CDR3 is TGTGCCAGCAGTGGTCGAGGATACGAGCAGTACTTC.